This passage covers 14 T cell receptor beta chains from one sample sequenced in a study of cytomegalovirus exposure and HLA in healthy donors. This PCR relied on a set of 60 Vbeta primers and 13 Jbeta primers. Clones were read by immunoSEQ multiplex PCR, and TCRdb kept only the in-frame ones, dropping some. The sample has under 90,000 clones; about two thirds are singletons. The sample taken for sequencing was PBMCs. Receptor source: a woman aged 50 to 60 in good health and CMV-seropositive.

The V and J genes are TRBV16 and TRBJ1-1, with no clear D. Trimming removed 2 bases at V and 2 bases at J, with 9 bases between. The CDR3 covers 14 residues. Germline V gene lookup returns CDR1 KGHSY and CDR2 FQNENV. This CDR3 reads CASSQIATNTEAFF. The CDR3 bases are TGTGCCAGCAGCCAAATCGCGACAAACACTGAAGCTTTCTTT.

The CDR3 region is CASSLSRYTGELFF. The CDR3 DNA reads as TGCGCCAGCAGCTTGTCGCGATACACCGGGGAGCTGTTTTTT. The chain couples TRBV5-1 to TRBJ2-2, with D unresolved. The germline gives CDR1 SGHRS, CDR2 YFSETQ. The CDR3 runs 14 residues. The ends were cut back, 1 base at V and 3 bases at J, with 7 bases in the middle.

This clone has only a few counts. The chain links TRBV30 to TRBJ1-1; D might be TRBD1 (5 bases). V dropped 5 bases and J dropped 3 bases, with 19 bases sitting between them. Germline V CDR1 and CDR2: GTSNPN, SVGIG (reference sequence). The CDR3 sequence is 15 residues long. The CDR3 coding sequence is TGTGCCTGGGCACGGACGGCCGGGGGTGACACTGAAGCTTTCTTT. Its translation: CAWARTAGGDTEAFF.

V gene TRBV9 combines with J gene TRBJ2-2, with TRBD2 matching over 9 bases. CDR1 and CDR2 (germline): SGDLS, YYNGEE. The CDR3 spans 15 residues. V gave up 2 bases and J gave up 7 bases; unmatched junction bases: 6. The CDR3 reads CASSVSGSDGGELFF. Written as DNA, the CDR3 is TGTGCCAGCAGCGTTAGCGGGAGCGACGGCGGGGAGCTGTTTTTT.

V usage is TRBV25-1 and J usage is TRBJ2-5; 10 nucleotides agree with TRBD2. V was clipped by 5 bases and J by 4 bases; unmatched bases: 4. CDR3 size: 14 residues. Per the germline V gene, CDR1 is MGHDK and CDR2 is SYGVNS. DNA of the CDR3: TGTGCCAGCAGTATAGCGGGGGGTGGAGAGACCCAGTACTTC. Amino acids: CASSIAGGGETQYF.

This clone was observed a handful of times. This sequence joins TRBV7-8 and TRBJ2-5; D is perhaps TRBD1 (5 bases). Germline V gene data show CDR1 as SGHVS and CDR2 as FQNEAQ. The CDR3 consists of 14 residues. Trimming removed 5 bases from V and 4 bases from J, with 14 bases in between. CDR3 sequence: CASSPQGTRETQYF. The CDR3 nucleotides read TGTGCCAGCAGCCCCCAGGGTACTCGAGAGACCCAGTACTTC.

This rearrangement joins TRBV15 to TRBJ2-7, with D possibly being TRBD2 (5 bases). The CDR3 loop spans 14 amino acids. The V and J ends lost 1 base and 3 bases respectively, with 10 bases between them. Germline-derived CDR1 and CDR2 are LNHNV and YYDKDF (reference sequence). The CDR3 here is CATSRVKADYEQYF. The CDR3 DNA sequence: TGTGCCACCAGCAGAGTCAAAGCGGACTACGAGCAGTACTTC.

In this sample, this clone turned up a few times. This chain joins TRBV7-9 and TRBJ1-4; possible D gene TRBD1, 6 bases. CDR1 and CDR2 (germline): SEHNR, FQNEAQ (reference sequence). CDR3 length equals 17 residues. The V end lost 5 bases, the J end lost 8 bases, and 24 bases lay between the germline ends. The chain's CDR3 is CASSEIGGGAGYEKLFF. CDR3 coding DNA: TGTGCCAGCAGCGAAATCGGAGGGGGGGCGGGTTACGAAAAACTGTTTTTT.

This chain connects TRBV5-8 to TRBJ2-5; D unclear. The CDR3 has 12 amino acids. Germline CDR1 and CDR2: SGHTS and YDEGEE. Trimming cost V 0 bases and J 4 bases, with 4 bases left between them. In DNA form, the CDR3 reads TGTGCCAGCAGCTTGGCCAGAGAGACCCAGTACTTC. Its protein product is CASSLARETQYF.

V and J are TRBV18 and TRBJ1-4; D is uncertain. This CDR3 spans 15 amino acids. Germline V gives CDR1 KGHSH, CDR2 LQKENI. Trimming cost V 3 bases and J 3 bases, with 11 bases left between them. The CDR3 bases are TGTGCCAGCTCACCCATCGAGGTTCCTAATGAAAAACTGTTTTTT. It encodes CASSPIEVPNEKLFF.

The genes are TRBV9 and TRBJ1-6; D possibly corresponds to TRBD1 (5 bases). The CDR3 is 16 residues long. The V gene's germline CDR1 is SGDLS and CDR2 YYNGEE. V was pared by 0 bases and J by 5 bases, with 12 bases between. CDR3 sequence (DNA): TGTGCCAGCAGCGTAGGTGCAGGAGGGGATAATTCACCCCTCCACTTT. This gives the protein CASSVGAGGDNSPLHF.

V gene TRBV7-2 combines with J gene TRBJ1-2; the D is unclear. V was clipped by 1 base and J by 8 bases, with 11 bases between them. This CDR3 spans 13 amino acids. Germline loops: CDR1 SGHTA, CDR2 FQGNSA. The DNA of the CDR3 is TGTGCCAGCAGCTTAGGAGTTCGGGAGGGCTACACCTTC. This gives the protein CASSLGVREGYTF.

The chain joins TRBV15 to TRBJ1-4; 8 bases are a match to TRBD1. Losses at the gene ends were 6 bases for V and 7 bases for J; bases not matched to a gene: 7. CDR1 and CDR2 (germline): LNHNV, YYDKDF (reference sequence). The CDR3 covers 14 residues. For the CDR3, the DNA is TGTGCCACCAGGGACAGGGTGTTCGGTGAAAAACTGTTTTTT. Translating gives CATRDRVFGEKLFF.

This clone was picked up a small number of times. The V call is TRBV30, the J call TRBJ1-2, with 7 bases matching TRBD1. Trimming took 3 bases from V and 2 from J; bases not matched to a gene: 3. The germline gives CDR1 GTSNPN, CDR2 SVGIG (reference sequence). CDR3 length: 13 amino acids. The CDR3: CAWRTGRNYGYTF. CDR3 DNA: TGTGCCTGGAGGACAGGGAGGAACTATGGCTACACCTTC.